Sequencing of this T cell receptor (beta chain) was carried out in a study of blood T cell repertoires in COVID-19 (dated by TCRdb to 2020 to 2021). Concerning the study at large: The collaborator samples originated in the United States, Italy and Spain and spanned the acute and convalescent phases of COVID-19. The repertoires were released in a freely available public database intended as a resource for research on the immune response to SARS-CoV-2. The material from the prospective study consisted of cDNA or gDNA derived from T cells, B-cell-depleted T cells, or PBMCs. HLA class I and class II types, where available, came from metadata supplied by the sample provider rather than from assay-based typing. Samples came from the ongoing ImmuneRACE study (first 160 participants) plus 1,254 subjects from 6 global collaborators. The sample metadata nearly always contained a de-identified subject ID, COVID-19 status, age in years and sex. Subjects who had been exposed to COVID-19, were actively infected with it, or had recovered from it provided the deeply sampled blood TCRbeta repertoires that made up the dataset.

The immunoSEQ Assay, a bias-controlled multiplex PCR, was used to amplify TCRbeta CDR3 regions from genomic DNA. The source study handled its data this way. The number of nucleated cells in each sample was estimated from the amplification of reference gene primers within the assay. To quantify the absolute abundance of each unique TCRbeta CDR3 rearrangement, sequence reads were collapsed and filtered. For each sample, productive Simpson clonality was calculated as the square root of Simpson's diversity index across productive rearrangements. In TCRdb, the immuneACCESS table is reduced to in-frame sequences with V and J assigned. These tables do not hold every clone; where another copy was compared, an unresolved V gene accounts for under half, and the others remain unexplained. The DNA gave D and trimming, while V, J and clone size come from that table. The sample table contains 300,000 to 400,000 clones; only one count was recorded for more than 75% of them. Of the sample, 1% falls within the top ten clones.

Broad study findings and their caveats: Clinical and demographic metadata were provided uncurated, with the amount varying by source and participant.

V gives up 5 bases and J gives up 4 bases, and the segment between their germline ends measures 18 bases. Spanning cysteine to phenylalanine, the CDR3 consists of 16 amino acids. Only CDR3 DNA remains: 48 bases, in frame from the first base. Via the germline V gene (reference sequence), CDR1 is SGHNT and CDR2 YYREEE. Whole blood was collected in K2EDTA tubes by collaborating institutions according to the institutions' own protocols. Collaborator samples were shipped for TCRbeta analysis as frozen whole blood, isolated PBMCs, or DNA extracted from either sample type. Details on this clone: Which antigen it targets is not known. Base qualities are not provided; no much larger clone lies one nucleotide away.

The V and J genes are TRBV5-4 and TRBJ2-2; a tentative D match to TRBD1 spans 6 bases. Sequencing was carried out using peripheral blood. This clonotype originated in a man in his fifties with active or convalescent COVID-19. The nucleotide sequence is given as TGTGCCAGCAGTACTCTGGGGGCCCTTAGCACCGGGGAGCTGTTTTTT. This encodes CASSTLGALSTGELFF.